Listed here are 25 T cell receptor beta chains from one sample, sequenced in a study of blood T cell repertoires in COVID-19. The protocol was immunoSEQ multiplex PCR, while the TCRdb copy is restricted to in-frame clones and leaves out a portion. The table has some 160,000 clones, 70% to 90% seen once. Sample: peripheral blood. These receptors were obtained from a woman older than 75 with COVID-19, enrolled during active disease.

The chain joins TRBV5-4 to TRBJ2-1, with 9 bases aligning to TRBD1. This CDR3 is 15 amino acids long. Unmatched junction bases numbered 7, after V lost 4 bases and J lost 5 bases. Looked up from germline, CDR1 is SGHNT and CDR2 is YYREEE (reference sequence). The CDR3 loop reads CASSQGTGLHNEQFF. The DNA of the CDR3 is TGTGCCAGCAGCCAAGGGACAGGGTTACACAATGAGCAGTTCTTC.

The chain has TRBV7-2 and TRBJ1-1; unclear D gene. Germline CDR1 and CDR2: SGHTA and FQGNSA. V was pared by 5 bases and J by 1 base, with 5 bases between. The CDR3 has 12 residues. CDR3 coding DNA: TGTGCCAGCAGCACCGGGAACACTGAAGCTTTCTTT. It yields the protein CASSTGNTEAFF. The whole variable domain, filled in from reference TRBV7-2 and TRBJ1-1, reads GAGVSQSPSNKVTEKGKDVELRCDPISGHTALYWYRQSLGQGLEFLIYFQGNSAPDKSGLPSDRFSAERTGGSVSTLTIQRTQQEDSAVYLCASSTGNTEAFFGQGTRLTVV.

This clone was detected once. CDR3 nucleotides: TGTGCCAGCAGCATACAGAACACCGGGGAGCTGTTTTTT. Encoded protein: CASSIQNTGELFF. The genes are TRBV7-9 and TRBJ2-2, with no clear D. V was shortened by 5 bases and J by 1 base, with 5 bases between the two germline ends. The CDR3 consists of 13 residues. Germline lookup yields CDR1 SEHNR and CDR2 FQNEAQ (reference sequence).

This chain links TRBV19 with TRBJ1-1, with a tentative D call TRBD1 (5 bases). Germline V gene lookup returns CDR1 LNHDA and CDR2 SQIVND (reference sequence). The CDR3 totals 15 residues. Trimming took 0 bases from V and 0 from J, leaving 8 bases between them. The CDR3 DNA is TGTGCCAGTAGTATAGACCCGACAGTGAACACTGAAGCTTTCTTT. Translated, it gives CASSIDPTVNTEAFF.

The chain links TRBV2 to TRBJ1-6; no reliable D call. The ends were cut back, 5 bases at V and 6 bases at J, with 8 bases in the middle. The germline V gene has CDR1 SNHLY and CDR2 FYNNEI. The CDR3 extends over 13 amino acids. The CDR3 loop is CASSTDLNSPLHF. Here the CDR3 DNA reads TGTGCCAGCAGTACAGACCTTAATTCACCCCTCCACTTT.

In DNA, the CDR3 is TGTGCCACCAGCAGGCCGGACAGAAGACTAGCCAAAAACATTCAGTACTTC. Protein product: CATSRPDRRLAKNIQYF. This chain links TRBV15 with TRBJ2-4, with D perhaps matching TRBD1 (6 bases). From germline, CDR1 is LNHNV and CDR2 YYDKDF (reference sequence). This CDR3 spans 17 amino acids. The ends were cut back, 3 bases at V and 0 bases at J, with 15 bases in the middle.

The chain is built from TRBV7-3 and TRBJ1-6; perhaps TRBD1 as D (6 bases). Trimming stripped 5 bases from V and 7 bases from J, with 15 bases between. In germline, CDR1 is SGHTA, CDR2 FQGTGA. The CDR3 spans 15 residues. The CDR3 spells CASSPGGGRNSPLHF. The DNA for the CDR3 is TGTGCCAGCAGCCCCGGGGGGGGCAGAAATTCACCCCTCCACTTT.

The genes are TRBV5-6 and TRBJ2-7; D ambiguous. V lost 4 bases and J lost 0, with 20 bases in between. Germline V gene data show CDR1 as SGHDT and CDR2 as YYEEEE. The CDR3 is made up of 17 amino acids. The CDR3 region is CASSPPSFERVSYEQYF. CDR3 bases: TGTGCCAGCAGCCCCCCGAGTTTCGAGCGCGTCTCCTACGAGCAGTACTTC.

The chain joins TRBV6-1 to TRBJ2-3; 7 bases align to TRBD2. V dropped 3 bases and J dropped 0; count of bases not matched to a gene: 9. The CDR3 runs 17 residues. The V gene's germline CDR1 is MNHNS and CDR2 SASEGT. Here the CDR3 reads CASSDPPWRGSTDTQYF. CDR3 DNA sequence: TGTGCCAGCAGTGACCCGCCCTGGCGGGGGAGCACAGATACGCAGTATTTT.

This clone was seen more than once but under ten times. The chain employs TRBV6-6 and TRBJ1-1; a weak D match, TRBD1 (6 bases). The CDR3 is made up of 15 amino acids. The V gene lost 4 bases and the J gene lost 0 bases, with 12 bases spanning the gap. Looked up from germline, CDR1 is MNHNY and CDR2 is SVGAGI (reference sequence). The DNA for the CDR3 is TGTGCCAGCAGTTTCCAGGGGATCATGAACACTGAAGCTTTCTTT. Its translation: CASSFQGIMNTEAFF.

To note about this clone: Other DNA sequences in the same sample also yield this CDR3. The CDR3 DNA is TGCAGCGTTGAAGGGTCGGGGTACGAGCAGTACTTC. It encodes CSVEGSGYEQYF. This chain joins TRBV29-1 and TRBJ2-7; possibly TRBD2 for D (5 bases). The V gene's germline CDR1 is SQVTM and CDR2 ANQGSEA. CDR3 size: 12 residues. V was trimmed by 1 base and J by 4 bases, leaving 8 bases between them.

This sequence joins TRBV18 and TRBJ2-2; TRBD1 aligns across 7 bases. Losses at the gene ends were 0 bases for V and 4 bases for J; bases not matched to a gene: 2. Per germline, CDR1 KGHSH and CDR2 LQKENI. The CDR3 is 15 amino acids. The CDR3 DNA sequence: TGTGCCAGCTCACCACCGGGACAGATCACCGGGGAGCTGTTTTTT. This gives the protein CASSPPGQITGELFF. The whole variable domain, remainder taken from reference TRBV18 and TRBJ2-2, is NAGVMQNPRHLVRRRGQEARLRCSPMKGHSHVYWYRQLPEEGLKFMVYLQKENIIDESGMPKERFSAEFPKEGPSILRIQQVVRGDSAAYFCASSPPGQITGELFFGEGSRLTVL.

Here the CDR3 reads CAWSGGGPEAFF. The CDR3 nucleotides are TGTGCCTGGAGTGGTGGCGGGCCTGAAGCTTTCTTT. The gene calls are TRBV30 and TRBJ1-1; no clear D. CDR1 is GTSNPN, CDR2 SVGIG, per germline (reference sequence). V was trimmed by 1 base and J by 6 bases, leaving 9 bases between them. This CDR3 comprises 12 residues.

This chain uses TRBV21-1 with TRBJ2-7; whether TRBD2, the table's D call, matches the DNA was not checked. TRBV21-1 is recorded as a pseudogene. CDR3 length: 19 residues. In DNA, the CDR3 is TGTGCCAGCAGACTCAGGATGGGACTCGCTAGCGGGACTGCGGGTGAGCAGTACTTC. Its protein product is CASRLRMGLASGTAGEQYF.

This chain uses TRBV10-2 with TRBJ1-5, with TRBD1 matching over 8 bases. V was pared by 7 bases and J by 2 bases, with 4 bases of the junction left unmatched. The CDR3 runs to 14 residues. Germline CDR1 reads WSHSY; CDR2 reads SAAADI. The CDR3 DNA reads as TGCGCCAGCAAACTGACAGGGGGCAATCAGCCCCAGCATTTT. Amino acid sequence: CASKLTGGNQPQHF.

The rearrangement links TRBV28 to TRBJ1-5; 8 bases are a match to TRBD1. J lost 7 bases, V lost 0 bases, and 5 bases had no gene match. Germline V gene sequence: CDR1 MDHEN, CDR2 SYDVKM. The CDR3 extends over 15 amino acids. The CDR3 bases are TGTGCCAGCAGTTTATGGGTCCCAGGGGGCCAGCCCCAGCATTTT. Translation: CASSLWVPGGQPQHF.

The chain has TRBV20-1 and TRBJ2-7; 10 nucleotides match TRBD1. Germline V CDR1 and CDR2: DFQATT, SNEGSKA (reference sequence). This CDR3 region has 14 residues. V lost 3 bases to trimming and J lost 6 bases; unmatched junction nucleotides: 8. The CDR3 DNA reads TGCAGTGCTAGTTCCGGGACAGGGGCGGGCGAGCAGTACTTC. This gives the protein CSASSGTGAGEQYF.

The chain carries TRBV6-7 and TRBJ2-1, with 11 positions matching TRBD1. TRBV6-7 is sorted into the ORF group, with uncertain function. The CDR3 has 18 residues. The ends lost 2 bases at V and 4 bases at J; junction bases unmatched: 10. This CDR3 is CASSYEGTGGLRYNEQFF. The CDR3 region has the DNA TGTGCCAGCAGTTACGAGGGGACAGGGGGATTGAGGTACAATGAGCAGTTCTTC.

This rearrangement joins TRBV7-6 to TRBJ2-7; no reliable D call. This CDR3 is built from 14 residues. V was trimmed by 4 bases and J by 1 base, leaving 11 bases between them. Germline V gives CDR1 SGHVS, CDR2 FNYEAQ. The chain's CDR3 is CASSSFATSYEQYF. CDR3 nucleotide sequence: TGTGCCAGCAGCTCGTTCGCAACATCCTACGAGCAGTACTTC.

The chain has TRBV5-1 and TRBJ1-2; the match to TRBD1 covers 8 bases. CDR1 and CDR2 (germline): SGHRS, YFSETQ. With 4 bases clipped from V and 8 bases from J, the junction kept 13 bases outside the gene matches. This CDR3 is 15 amino acids long. CDR3 in amino acids: CASSPGGQGAGGYTF. CDR3 nucleotide sequence: TGCGCCAGCAGCCCGGGCGGACAGGGCGCTGGAGGCTACACCTTC.

The V call is TRBV9, the J call TRBJ2-3; 10 nucleotides align to TRBD2. Germline V gene sequence: CDR1 SGDLS, CDR2 YYNGEE. This CDR3 comprises 17 residues. V shed 3 bases, J shed 5 bases, and the junction held 12 bases outside the gene matches. CDR3 in amino acids: CASSALAGAWGQDTQYF. CDR3 sequence (DNA): TGTGCCAGCAGCGCTCTAGCGGGGGCTTGGGGACAAGATACGCAGTATTTT.

V usage is TRBV7-8 and J usage is TRBJ2-1, with 8 nucleotides matching TRBD2. Germline-derived CDR1 and CDR2 are SGHVS and FQNEAQ. V trimming: 5 bases; J trimming: 6 bases; junction bases outside the gene matches: 9. This CDR3 is built from 15 residues. The CDR3 nucleotides are TGTGCCAGCAGCGCTCCGGGACTAGTTGGCAATGAGCAGTTCTTC. Translating gives CASSAPGLVGNEQFF.

A note on this clone: Other DNA sequences in this specimen translate into the identical CDR3. The chain couples TRBV18 to TRBJ2-5; D is perhaps TRBD2 (5 bases). The CDR3 spans 13 residues. Trimming shortened V by 3 bases and J by 4 bases, and 9 bases separated the two germline ends. Per the germline V gene, CDR1 is KGHSH and CDR2 is LQKENI. The CDR3 region is CASSPSGGETQYF. DNA of the CDR3: TGTGCCAGCTCACCTTCAGGAGGAGAGACCCAGTACTTC.

This clone was observed a few times. The rearrangement links TRBV5-1 to TRBJ2-7; 12 bases fit TRBD1. The CDR3 is made up of 20 amino acids. The trim removed 2 bases at V and 3 bases at J, leaving 18 bases unmatched. CDR1 and CDR2 (germline): SGHRS, YFSETQ. The DNA for the CDR3 is TGCGCCAGCAGCTTTTCCCCGGGACAGGGGGCCGCGGGAGGAAACTACGAGCAGTACTTC. It encodes CASSFSPGQGAAGGNYEQYF. Together with reference TRBV5-1 and TRBJ2-7, the CDR3 gives the full variable domain: KAGVTQTPRYLIKTRGQQVTLSCSPISGHRSVSWYQQTPGQGLQFLFEYFSETQRNKGNFPGRFSGRQFSNSRSEMNVSTLELGDSALYLCASSFSPGQGAAGGNYEQYFGPGTRLTVT.

J is TRBJ1-4 and V is TRBV5-4; D perhaps matches TRBD1 (5 bases). The length of the CDR3 is 14 residues. V lost 1 base and J 7 bases, leaving 11 bases between the germline ends. Germline-derived CDR1 and CDR2 are SGHNT and YYREEE (reference sequence). In DNA form, the CDR3 reads TGTGCCAGCAGCTTGCAGGGTAACTTTGAAAAACTGTTTTTT. It specifies CASSLQGNFEKLFF.